This entry lists 30 T cell receptor beta chains sequenced from one sample in a study of OX40 agonist ivuxolimab in advanced cancers. Clones were sequenced by immunoSEQ multiplex PCR, and TCRdb holds only the in-frame ones, with some missing. The table shows tens of thousands of clones, with approximately 87% occurring only once. Source: CD4+ or CD8+ T cells sorted from blood, taken in a trial of the OX40 agonist ivuxolimab. The receptors derive from an adult with an advanced solid tumor such as melanoma, head and neck, liver or kidney cancer.

The V and J genes are TRBV27 and TRBJ2-6; possibly TRBD1 for D (6 bases). The length of the CDR3 is 16 residues. Germline-derived CDR1 and CDR2 are MNHEY and SMNVEV (reference sequence). V lost 2 bases and J lost 0, with 8 bases in between. CDR3 DNA: TGTGCCAGCAGTTTAAAGGGGGTCTCTGGGGCCAACGTCCTGACTTTC. It codes for CASSLKGVSGANVLTF.

In its sample, this clone was seen a few times. The V and J genes are TRBV5-1 and TRBJ2-1, with TRBD2 identical over 11 bases. CDR1 is SGHRS and CDR2 is YFSETQ in the germline V gene. The CDR3 runs to 15 residues. The J segment lost 3 bases and the V segment lost 3 bases, leaving 2 bases of the junction unmatched. The CDR3 DNA reads TGCGCCAGCAGCTCAACTAGCGGGAGCTACAATGAGCAGTTCTTC. It is translated as CASSSTSGSYNEQFF. The variable domain in full, completed from reference TRBV5-1 and TRBJ2-1, reads KAGVTQTPRYLIKTRGQQVTLSCSPISGHRSVSWYQQTPGQGLQFLFEYFSETQRNKGNFPGRFSGRQFSNSRSEMNVSTLELGDSALYLCASSSTSGSYNEQFFGPGTRLTVL.

V usage is TRBV7-8 and J usage is TRBJ2-1, with no clear D. From germline, CDR1 is SGHVS and CDR2 FQNEAQ. Trimming stripped 1 base from V and 3 bases from J, with 4 bases between. This CDR3 region has 13 residues. CDR3 DNA sequence: TGTGCCAGCAGCTTAGGTGACTACAATGAGCAGTTCTTC. This translates into CASSLGDYNEQFF.

The chain is built from TRBV4-1 and TRBJ1-3; D remains ambiguous. V was clipped by 0 bases and J by 0 bases, with 9 bases between them. The CDR3 extends over 16 amino acids. Germline V CDR1 and CDR2: MGHRA, YSYEKL. CDR3 nucleotides: TGCGCCAGCAGCCAAGAAGGGTGGGTCTCTGGAAACACCATATATTTT. This gives the protein CASSQEGWVSGNTIYF.

The V gene is TRBV7-3, the J gene TRBJ2-3, with D unresolved. The CDR3 consists of 15 residues. Trimming stripped 5 bases from V and 0 bases from J, with 12 bases between. Germline lookup yields CDR1 SGHTA and CDR2 FQGTGA. This CDR3 reads CASSLGVSSTDTQYF. The CDR3 DNA follows: TGTGCCAGCAGCCTCGGAGTTTCGAGCACAGATACGCAGTATTTT.

The chain employs TRBV11-3 and TRBJ2-2, with 7 positions matching TRBD1. The V segment lost 0 bases and the J segment 6 bases; nucleotides outside the gene matches: 16. The CDR3 totals 19 residues. Per the germline V gene, CDR1 is SGHNT and CDR2 is YENEEA. The CDR3 protein is CASSLEDRFAQSLPGELFF. In DNA form, the CDR3 reads TGTGCCAGCAGCTTAGAGGACAGGTTTGCGCAAAGCCTGCCCGGGGAGCTGTTTTTT. The complete variable domain, with remaining parts taken from reference TRBV11-3 and TRBJ2-2, reads EAGVVQSPRYKIIEKKQPVAFWCNPISGHNTLYWYLQNLGQGPELLIRYENEEAVDDSQLPKDRFSAERLKGVDSTLKIQPAELGDSAVYLCASSLEDRFAQSLPGELFFGEGSRLTVL.

The J gene is TRBJ2-2, the V gene TRBV9; D unclear. In germline, CDR1 is SGDLS, CDR2 YYNGEE. There are 15 residues in the CDR3. V lost 0 bases and J lost 6, with 12 bases in between. CDR3 sequence (DNA): TGTGCCAGCAGCGTAGCTCTCCCTTCGGCCGGGGAGCTGTTTTTT. As protein: CASSVALPSAGELFF.

The CDR3 spells CASSTMDYSNTGELFF. In nucleotides, the CDR3 is TGTGCCAGTAGTACGATGGACTACTCGAACACCGGGGAGCTGTTTTTT. This chain links TRBV19 with TRBJ2-2; TRBD2 might be the D (6 bases). This CDR3 contains 16 residues. V dropped 4 bases and J dropped 0 bases, with 12 bases sitting between them. Germline V gives CDR1 LNHDA, CDR2 SQIVND (reference sequence). The full variable domain, rest sourced from reference TRBV19 and TRBJ2-2, is DGGITQSPKYLFRKEGQNVTLSCEQNLNHDAMYWYRQDPGQGLRLIYYSQIVNDFQKGDIAEGYSVSREKKESFPLTVTSAQKNPTAFYLCASSTMDYSNTGELFFGEGSRLTVL.

V usage is TRBV7-8 and J usage is TRBJ2-5; D is perhaps TRBD1 (6 bases). The CDR3 spans 15 residues. Trimming took off 6 bases at V and 5 bases at J, with 19 bases between the two ends. Germline CDR1 reads SGHVS; CDR2 reads FQNEAQ. The CDR3 DNA is TGTGCCAGCAGTTACAACGCGGACAGAGGGGAGACCCAGTACTTC. This translates into CASSYNADRGETQYF.

The genes are TRBV6-5 and TRBJ1-5; D uncertain. The V end lost 6 bases, the J end lost 7 bases, and 13 bases lay between the germline ends. The germline CDR1 and CDR2 sequences are MNHEY and SVGAGI. CDR3 length equals 13 residues. The CDR3 DNA reads as TGTGCCAGCAGGTGGGGATTGGGGCAGCCCCAGCATTTT. Its translation: CASRWGLGQPQHF.

Only one count was recorded for this clone. V usage is TRBV6-6 and J usage is TRBJ1-2; D unresolved. The CDR3 covers 16 residues. Germline V gene lookup returns CDR1 MNHNY and CDR2 SVGAGI (reference sequence). The ends were cut back, 3 bases at V and 0 bases at J, with 14 bases in the middle. The CDR3 DNA reads as TGTGCCAGCAGTTATAAAAGGGCAGGAGCTAACTATGGCTACACCTTC. Its translation: CASSYKRAGANYGYTF.

This rearrangement joins TRBV5-8 to TRBJ2-5; 7 positions match TRBD1. This CDR3 spans 16 amino acids. Trimming at V came to 3 bases and at J to 4 bases, leaving 12 bases not matched to a gene. CDR1 and CDR2 (germline): SGHTS, YDEGEE. CDR3 sequence reads: CASSSNLDRQGETQYF. Here the CDR3 DNA reads TGTGCCAGCAGCTCGAACTTAGACCGACAGGGAGAGACCCAGTACTTC. Complete variable domain (other parts from reference TRBV5-8 and TRBJ2-5): EAGVTQSPTHLIKTRGQQATLRCSPISGHTSVYWYQQALGLGLQFLLWYDEGEERNRGNFPPRFSGRQFPNYSSELNVNALELEDSALYLCASSSNLDRQGETQYFGPGTRLLVL.

The chain joins TRBV28 to TRBJ1-6, with a tentative D call TRBD1 (5 bases). The V end was cut by 8 bases, the J end by 9 bases, with 14 bases between. From germline, CDR1 is MDHEN and CDR2 SYDVKM. The CDR3 totals 13 residues. The CDR3 DNA is TGTGCCAGCTCTTACCAGGGTGGTTCACCCCTCCACTTT. Its protein is CASSYQGGSPLHF. The whole variable domain, remainder taken from reference TRBV28 and TRBJ1-6, is DVKVTQSSRYLVKRTGEKVFLECVQDMDHENMFWYRQDPGLGLRLIYFSYDVKMKEKGDIPEGYSVSREKKERFSLILESASTNQTSMYLCASSYQGGSPLHFGNGTRLTVT.

This clone came up once. The V call is TRBV7-3, the J call TRBJ1-6; D is uncertain. Looked up from germline, CDR1 is SGHTA and CDR2 is FQGTGA. Trimming pared 8 bases from V and 5 bases from J, leaving 13 bases between. The CDR3 has 14 amino acids. The chain's CDR3 is CASSRGRDNSPLHF. DNA of the CDR3: TGTGCCAGCTCGAGAGGGAGGGATAATTCACCCCTCCACTTT.

The gene calls are TRBV15 and TRBJ2-5; possibly TRBD2 for D (7 bases). Germline V gene sequence: CDR1 LNHNV, CDR2 YYDKDF (reference sequence). The CDR3 length is 16 residues. Between the trimmed V and J ends, which lost 5 bases and 5 bases, there was a span of 21 bases. CDR3 coding DNA: TGTGCCACCAGCCCCGGGGGGCGGGGGCGCGCGGAGACCCAGTACTTC. It encodes CATSPGGRGRAETQYF.

V usage is TRBV27 and J usage is TRBJ1-3, with 9 positions matching TRBD1. The CDR3 runs 14 residues. Germline V gene data show CDR1 as MNHEY and CDR2 as SMNVEV (reference sequence). J lost 8 bases, V lost 3 bases, and 5 bases had no gene match. The CDR3 nucleotides are TGTGCCAGCAGTTTGTGGGGACAGGGCCACACCATATATTTT. This sequence encodes CASSLWGQGHTIYF.

This clone was seen a single time. The V and J genes are TRBV10-1 and TRBJ1-4, with D possibly TRBD1 on 5 matching bases. The CDR3 loop spans 14 amino acids. Germline-derived CDR1 and CDR2 are WNHNN and SYGVQD (reference sequence). Trimming shortened V by 6 bases and J by 2 bases, and 10 bases separated the two germline ends. DNA of the CDR3: TGCGCCAGCAGCGCAGGGACTACTAATGAAAAACTGTTTTTT. Its translation: CASSAGTTNEKLFF.

The chain links TRBV2 to TRBJ2-4; D remains unclear. V was cut by 6 bases and J by 0 bases, with 6 bases left in between. Germline loops: CDR1 SNHLY, CDR2 FYNNEI. The CDR3 consists of 13 residues. The CDR3 region is CASSGTAKNIQYF. CDR3 bases: TGTGCCAGCAGCGGTACAGCCAAAAACATTCAGTACTTC.

This chain uses TRBV4-1 with TRBJ1-2, with TRBD1 matching 10 bases. The length of the CDR3 is 17 residues. With V trimmed by 1 base and J by 4 bases, 9 bases remained unmatched. CDR1 and CDR2 (germline): MGHRA, YSYEKL. The CDR3 reads CASSQGTGGVRGYGYTF. The CDR3 nucleotides read TGCGCCAGCAGCCAAGGGACAGGGGGGGTCAGGGGCTATGGCTACACCTTC.

The V gene is TRBV7-8, the J gene TRBJ2-2; 8 bases align to TRBD2. V lost 3 bases and J lost 2; bases outside the gene matches: 5. From germline, CDR1 is SGHVS and CDR2 FQNEAQ. This CDR3 spans 16 amino acids. The CDR3 region is CASSFQLAANTGELFF. The CDR3 DNA reads as TGTGCCAGCAGCTTCCAACTAGCGGCTAACACCGGGGAGCTGTTTTTT.

The chain links TRBV4-2 to TRBJ2-3; no reliable D call. V was cut by 0 bases and J by 4 bases, with 5 bases left in between. This CDR3 contains 13 residues. The V gene's germline CDR1 is LGHNA and CDR2 YNFKEQ. The CDR3 loop is CASSQDFSDTQYF. The CDR3 region has the DNA TGTGCCAGCAGCCAAGATTTCTCAGATACGCAGTATTTT.

The chain has TRBV19 and TRBJ2-3, with D hard to call. V was clipped by 6 bases and J by 0 bases, with 7 bases between them. CDR3 length equals 13 residues. The germline V gene encodes CDR1 LNHDA and CDR2 SQIVND (reference sequence). CDR3 bases: TGTGCCAGTAGAGTGAGGAGCACAGATACGCAGTATTTT. Protein product: CASRVRSTDTQYF.

This chain uses TRBV7-2 with TRBJ2-2; 7 bases are a match to TRBD2. Looked up from germline, CDR1 is SGHTA and CDR2 is FQGNSA. This CDR3 spans 16 amino acids. J lost 3 bases, V lost 6 bases, and 10 bases had no gene match. The CDR3 loop is CASRRSGGYDTGELFF. Here the CDR3 DNA reads TGTGCCAGCAGACGATCGGGGGGTTACGACACCGGGGAGCTGTTTTTT.

The count of this clone is one. The genes are TRBV7-6 and TRBJ2-2, with 7 bases fitting TRBD1. V lost 4 bases to trimming and J lost 0 bases; unmatched junction nucleotides: 5. The CDR3 loop spans 16 amino acids. Per the germline V gene, CDR1 is SGHVS and CDR2 is FNYEAQ. The chain's CDR3 is CASSSRTGANTGELFF. The CDR3 DNA reads as TGTGCCAGCAGCTCACGGACAGGAGCGAACACCGGGGAGCTGTTTTTT.

V and J are TRBV5-4 and TRBJ2-7; 8 bases line up with TRBD1. The CDR3 has 12 residues. V lost 4 bases and J lost 7; bases outside the gene matches: 4. Germline V gene sequence: CDR1 SGHNT, CDR2 YYREEE (reference sequence). DNA of the CDR3: TGTGCCAGCAGCCTGGGACAGGCTGAGCAGTACTTC. It yields the protein CASSLGQAEQYF.

The rearrangement links TRBV28 to TRBJ1-5, with TRBD1 as a possible D gene (5 bases). Trimming stripped 8 bases from V and 2 bases from J, with 16 bases between. The CDR3 contains 15 residues. Germline CDR1 MDHEN, CDR2 SYDVKM. CDR3 region: CASEPGRMGNQPQHF. CDR3 nucleotides: TGTGCCAGCGAACCGGGACGGATGGGCAATCAGCCCCAGCATTTT.

This rearrangement joins TRBV28 to TRBJ2-5; perhaps TRBD2 as D (6 bases). Per germline, CDR1 MDHEN and CDR2 SYDVKM. The V gene lost 6 bases and the J gene lost 5 bases, with 19 bases spanning the gap. This CDR3 contains 15 residues. CDR3 in amino acids: CASRFRDSGWETQYF. The CDR3 DNA sequence: TGTGCCAGCAGGTTCCGGGACTCCGGTTGGGAGACCCAGTACTTC.

The rearrangement joins TRBV6-1 to TRBJ1-2, with D perhaps TRBD1 (6 bases). The germline gives CDR1 MNHNS, CDR2 SASEGT. The CDR3 runs to 15 residues. V lost 5 bases, J lost 7 bases, and 20 bases lay in between. The CDR3 region is CASSSGDRFIGGYTF. CDR3 nucleotides: TGTGCCAGCAGTTCCGGCGACAGGTTTATAGGTGGCTACACCTTC.

This chain links TRBV6-5 with TRBJ1-2, with 7 bases identical to TRBD1. CDR1 and CDR2 (germline): MNHEY, SVGAGI. V gave up 2 bases and J gave up 2 bases; unmatched junction bases: 2. The length of the CDR3 is 14 residues. This CDR3 is CASSYTRGNYGYTF. DNA of the CDR3: TGTGCCAGCAGTTACACCAGGGGGAACTATGGCTACACCTTC.

DNA of the CDR3: TGTGCCAGCAGCTTAGATTGGGGGACTGAAGCTTTCTTT. Translating gives CASSLDWGTEAFF. The chain uses TRBV11-2 and TRBJ1-1, with D possibly matching TRBD1 (5 bases). In germline, CDR1 is SGHAT, CDR2 FQNNGV. The germline V and J ends were trimmed by 0 bases and 5 bases, with 7 bases remaining between them. The CDR3 has 13 residues. Full variable domain (outside the CDR3, taken from reference TRBV11-2 and TRBJ1-1): EAGVAQSPRYKIIEKRQSVAFWCNPISGHATLYWYQQILGQGPKLLIQFQNNGVVDDSQLPKDRFSAERLKGVDSTLKIQPAKLEDSAVYLCASSLDWGTEAFFGQGTRLTVV.